Described below is a single T cell receptor (beta chain) sequence and its context. In the original processing: The assay estimated nucleated cells by amplifying reference gene primers. Repertoires were generated with immunoSEQ multiplex PCR, while TCRdb's copy carries only in-frame clones and drops some. The D gene and trimming were derived from the DNA, and the V and J assignments and clone size from that table. The sample records 390,000 or so clones, around 90% being singletons. Germline values: CDR1 LNHNV, CDR2 YYDKDF (reference sequence). The length of the CDR3 is 16 residues. Germline trimming cut 0 bases from V and 4 bases from J; bases unmatched to any gene: 8. The data belong to a study of blood T cell repertoires in COVID-19. Study overall: Researchers got acute and convalescent COVID-19 samples from the United States, Italy and Spain. Sample material is recorded as cDNA or gDNA derived from T cells, B-cell-depleted T cells, or PBMCs.

The sequence came from a young man with active or convalescent COVID-19. V usage is TRBV15 and J usage is TRBJ2-7, with TRBD2 matching 8 bases. Sequencing was performed on peripheral blood. The DNA of the CDR3 is TGTGCCACCAGCAGAGATAAGGGACTAGTAGCATACGAGCAGTACTTC. It is translated as CATSRDKGLVAYEQYF.